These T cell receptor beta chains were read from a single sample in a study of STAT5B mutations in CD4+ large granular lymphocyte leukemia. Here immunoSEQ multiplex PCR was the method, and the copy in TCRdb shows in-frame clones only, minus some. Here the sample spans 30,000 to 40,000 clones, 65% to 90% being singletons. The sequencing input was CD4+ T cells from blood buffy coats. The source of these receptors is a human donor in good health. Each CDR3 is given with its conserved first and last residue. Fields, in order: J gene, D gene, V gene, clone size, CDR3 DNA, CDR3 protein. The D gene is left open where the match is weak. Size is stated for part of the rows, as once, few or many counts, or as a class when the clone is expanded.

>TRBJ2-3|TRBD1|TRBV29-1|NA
TGCAGCGTTGAAGATCCAGGGGGCCACACAGATACGCAGTATTTT
CSVEDPGGHTDTQYF
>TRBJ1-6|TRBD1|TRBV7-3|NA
TGTGCCAGCAGCGAACAGGGGGCCGGACGTAATTCACCCCTCCACTTT
CASSEQGAGRNSPLHF
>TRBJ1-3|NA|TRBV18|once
TGTGCCAGCTCACCACCGGGCCAGGGACCATTCTCTGGAAACACCATATATTTT
CASSPPGQGPFSGNTIYF
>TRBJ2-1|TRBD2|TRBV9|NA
TGTGCCAGCAGCGTAGGGGCTAGCGGGAGCCATGAGCAGTTCTTC
CASSVGASGSHEQFF
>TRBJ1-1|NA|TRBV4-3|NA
TGCGCCAGCGCCCGCGGAACACCGAACACTGAAGCTTTCTTT
CASARGTPNTEAFF
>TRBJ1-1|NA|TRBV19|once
TGTGCCAGTAGTCCCCAGACAGGATACACTGAAGCTTTCTTT
CASSPQTGYTEAFF
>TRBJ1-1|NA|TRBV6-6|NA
TGTGCCGGAGTGGGGCAGACGAACACTGAAGCTTTCTTT
CAGVGQTNTEAFF
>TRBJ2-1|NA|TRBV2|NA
TGTGCCAGCAGTGAAGGTGCAGGGGGGTACAATGAGCAGTTCTTC
CASSEGAGGYNEQFF
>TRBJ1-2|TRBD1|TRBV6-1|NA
TGTGCCAGCAGTGAAACGGGCAGGGGGGGATATGGCTACACCTTC
CASSETGRGGYGYTF
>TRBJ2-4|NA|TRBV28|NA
TGTGCCAGCAGTTTCCCCAACAGGGAAGACGCCAAAAACATTCAGTACTTC
CASSFPNREDAKNIQYF
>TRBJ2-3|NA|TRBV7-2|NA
TGTGCCAGCAGCTTAAATTCAGGGGCCAGCACAGATACGCAGTATTTT
CASSLNSGASTDTQYF
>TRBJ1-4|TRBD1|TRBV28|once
TGTGCCAGCAGTTCACAGGGGACTAATGAAAAACTGTTTTTT
CASSSQGTNEKLFF
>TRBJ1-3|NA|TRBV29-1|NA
TGCAGCGGATCAGACTCTGGAAACACCATATATTTT
CSGSDSGNTIYF
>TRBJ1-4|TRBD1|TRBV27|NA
TGTGCCAGCAGTCCTTCAATGGGACAGCCTGAAAAACTGTTTTTT
CASSPSMGQPEKLFF
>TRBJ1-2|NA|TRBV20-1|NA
TGCAGTGCTACAGCAGACTATGGCTACACCTTC
CSATADYGYTF
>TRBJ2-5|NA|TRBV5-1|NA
TGCGCCAGCAGCATAGGACAGAACCAAGAGACCCAGTACTTC
CASSIGQNQETQYF
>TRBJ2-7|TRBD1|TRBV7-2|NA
TGTGCCAGCAGCTCTCCGACAGGGGGCTACGAGCAGTACTTC
CASSSPTGGYEQYF
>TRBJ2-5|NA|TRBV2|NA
TGTGCCAGCAAAAGGACAAACCAAGAGACCCAGTACTTC
CASKRTNQETQYF
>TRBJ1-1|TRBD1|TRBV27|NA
TGTGCCAGCAGTACACAGGGGTGGAATGAAGCTTTCTTT
CASSTQGWNEAFF
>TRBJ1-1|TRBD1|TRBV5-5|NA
TGTGCCAGCAGCTTGAATAGGGACAGGGGGAACACTGAAGCTTTCTTT
CASSLNRDRGNTEAFF
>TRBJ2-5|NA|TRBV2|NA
TGTGCCAGCAGTGAATCGAGGAGGAACTACCAAGAGACCCAGTACTTC
CASSESRRNYQETQYF
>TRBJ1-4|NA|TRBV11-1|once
TGTGCCAGCAGCTTACGCCCGGCGGGTGAAAAACTGTTTTTT
CASSLRPAGEKLFF
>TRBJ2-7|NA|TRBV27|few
TGTGCCAGCAGAGGGGGTGCAGGGTCCTACGAGCAGTACTTC
CASRGGAGSYEQYF
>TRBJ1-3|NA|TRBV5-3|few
TGTGCCAGAAGCGGGAGGGCCTCTGGAAACACCATATATTTT
CARSGRASGNTIYF
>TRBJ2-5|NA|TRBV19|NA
TGTGCCAGTAGCCCCTCATCGGCTGAGACCCAGTACTTC
CASSPSSAETQYF
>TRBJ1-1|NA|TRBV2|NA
TGTGCCAGCATCTCGGACCGTGGGGGCACTGAAGCTTTCTTT
CASISDRGGTEAFF
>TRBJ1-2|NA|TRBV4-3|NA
TGCGCCAGCAGCCAAGATAGTAGCAGGGGCTACACCTTC
CASSQDSSRGYTF
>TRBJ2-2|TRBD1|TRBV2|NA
TGTGCCAGCACCGGACAGGGGGATAAAACCGGGGAGCTGTTTTTT
CASTGQGDKTGELFF
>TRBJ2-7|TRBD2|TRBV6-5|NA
TGTGCCAGCAGTTACGAACTAGCGGCCACCTACGAGCAGTACTTC
CASSYELAATYEQYF